This entry describes one TCR beta chain. The data were obtained in a study of blood T cells in healthy people across ages. Sample-barcoded 5' priming and a J-beta primer mix drove a second PCR of about 6 to 12 cycles. TCRdb ran MiXCR on the 5' RACE reads and lists one entry per CDR3 protein. The sample includes 780,000 or so distinct CDR3 sequences, just under 25% seen only once; the top ten take roughly 3.5%. Germline loops: CDR1 MDHEN, CDR2 SYDVKM. This CDR3 has 14 amino acids. Total RNA extraction produced at least 5.5 micrograms (per sample) for the study. These data also formed part of another study, on T cells of mothers and their children.

The specimen was blood. The chain is built from TRBV28 and TRBJ2-5; either TRBD1 or TRBD2 may fit D (5 bases each). The J call is doubtful: the DNA matches TRBJ2-7 better. The receptor was derived from a boy younger than 18 in good health. The CDR3 sequence: CASTRDLRTYEQYF. The CDR3 coding sequence is TGTGCCAGCACCCGGGACCTGAGGACCTACGAGCAGTACTTC.